This entry lists 5 T cell receptor beta chains sequenced from one sample in a study of blood T cell repertoires in COVID-19. Assay used: immunoSEQ multiplex PCR; TCRdb lists only in-frame clones, some missing. The sample contains around 120,000 clones, around nine tenths of which appear only once. Sequencing was performed on PBMCs or T cells enriched from blood (not recorded which). Receptors originate from a woman aged 45-65 years who had recovered from COVID-19.

The V call is TRBV29-1, the J call TRBJ1-1; D might be TRBD1 (6 bases). V lost 7 bases, J lost 2 bases, and 17 bases lay in between. The CDR3 extends over 14 amino acids. The germline V gene encodes CDR1 SQVTM and CDR2 ANQGSEA. The CDR3 DNA reads TGCAGCGCACTAACAGGGAGCTTCAACACTGAAGCTTTCTTT. It yields the protein CSALTGSFNTEAFF.

This clone was seen more than once but under ten times. The gene calls are TRBV7-8 and TRBJ2-2, with a tentative D call TRBD2 (5 bases). V gave up 1 base and J gave up 3 bases, with 18 bases separating them. This CDR3 spans 18 amino acids. Germline lookup yields CDR1 SGHVS and CDR2 FQNEAQ. The CDR3 sequence is CASSLEWAVKLDTGELFF. The CDR3 DNA sequence: TGTGCCAGCAGCTTAGAATGGGCAGTAAAACTAGACACCGGGGAGCTGTTTTTT.

The chain carries TRBV14 and TRBJ2-5; D is perhaps TRBD1 (6 bases). Germline values: CDR1 SGHDN, CDR2 FVKESK. Trimming took 2 bases from V and 1 from J, leaving 8 bases between them. The CDR3 covers 14 residues. The CDR3 spells CASSQRDIQETQYF. The CDR3 nucleotides read TGTGCCAGCAGCCAACGGGACATCCAAGAGACCCAGTACTTC.

The chain recombines TRBV3-1 (or the pseudogene TRBV3-2) with TRBJ1-5; 9 bases map to TRBD1. The CDR3 has 17 residues. V was pared by 0 bases and J by 7 bases, with 10 bases of the junction left unmatched. Germline-derived CDR1 and CDR2 are LGHDT and YNNKEL (reference sequence). CDR3 nucleotide sequence: TGTGCCAGCAGCCAAGAGGGGACAGGGTGTTTGGACCAGCCCCAGCATTTT. As protein: CASSQEGTGCLDQPQHF.

The chain carries TRBV3-1 (or the pseudogene TRBV3-2) and TRBJ1-6, with 9 bases fitting TRBD1. There are 16 residues in the CDR3. Trimming removed 2 bases from V and 9 bases from J; junction bases left unmatched: 8. Germline CDR1 and CDR2: LGHDT and YNNKEL (reference sequence). CDR3: CASSQTPGQGSSPLHF. The CDR3 DNA is TGTGCCAGCAGCCAAACCCCGGGACAGGGTAGTTCACCCCTCCACTTT.